This TCR beta chain is drawn from a study of response to subunit inactivated influenza vaccine. General study findings and limits: That few new T cells are recruited by each seasonal influenza vaccination was the authors' suggestion.

Trimming shortened V by 0 bases and J by 6 bases, and 12 bases separated the two germline ends. CDR3 length: 15 residues. Germline assignment: CDR1 SGHDN and CDR2 FVKESK. A note on this clonotype: Its specificity is unknown.

TCRdb used MiXCR to reprocess the RT-PCR reads, holding one entry per CDR3 protein. The sample includes approximately 520,000 distinct CDR3 sequences, 25% of them seen just once. V usage is TRBV14 and J usage is TRBJ2-1; D may be TRBD2 (7 bases). The source of this sequence is a middle-aged man who received an inactivated influenza vaccine. Sequencing used CD4+ T cells sorted from PBMCs, obtained roughly 5 days after vaccination. The CDR3: CASSQEEGGLNEQFF. The DNA of the CDR3 is TGTGCCAGCAGCCAAGAGGAGGGGGGGCTCAATGAGCAGTTCTTC.